Listed below are T cell receptor beta chains from one sample, sequenced in a study of OX40 agonist ivuxolimab in advanced cancers. Assay: immunoSEQ multiplex PCR; the TCRdb copy retains only in-frame clones and omits some. Of under 80,000 clones listed, 86% are singletons. This specimen was CD4+ or CD8+ T cells sorted from blood, taken in a trial of the OX40 agonist ivuxolimab. The receptor source for this set is an adult with an advanced solid tumor such as melanoma, head and neck, liver or kidney cancer. The CDR3 runs from the conserved cysteine through the conserved F or W. The D gene is left open where the match is weak. Only some rows state a clone size, as once, few, many or a class for expanded clones.

TRBV5-6	TRBJ2-5	.	.	CASSRLIQGFNLETQYF	TGTGCCAGCAGCAGACTAATCCAGGGGTTTAACCTAGAGACCCAGTACTTC
TRBV11-1	TRBJ2-1	.	.	CASKVGGGTNEQFF	TGTGCCAGTAAAGTAGGGGGGGGCACGAATGAGCAGTTCTTC
TRBV5-1	TRBJ2-3	.	.	CASSRRATDTQYF	TGCGCCAGCAGCAGGAGGGCAACAGATACGCAGTATTTT
TRBV5-1	TRBJ2-1	.	TRBD2	CASSSRLAGGRNEQFF	TGCGCCAGCAGCTCTAGACTAGCGGGGGGTAGGAATGAGCAGTTCTTC
TRBV19	TRBJ2-3	.	.	CASSIRDPTDTQYF	TGTGCCAGTAGTATTAGGGACCCCACAGATACGCAGTATTTT
TRBV29-1	TRBJ2-3	.	.	CSVDSRTDTQYF	TGCAGCGTTGACTCCAGAACAGATACGCAGTATTTT
TRBV11-3	TRBJ2-2	.	.	CASSQGRGGELFF	TGTGCCAGCAGCCAGGGGAGGGGCGGGGAGCTGTTTTTT
TRBV30	TRBJ1-1	.	.	CAWREGGHEAFF	TGTGCCTGGCGTGAGGGGGGCCATGAAGCTTTCTTT
TRBV7-2	TRBJ2-5	.	.	CASSLAPGETQYF	TGTGCCAGCAGCTTAGCGCCAGGAGAGACCCAGTACTTC
TRBV19	TRBJ1-1	.	.	CASSIGTRITGVNTEAFF	TGTGCCAGTAGTATAGGCACCAGGATCACCGGTGTGAACACTGAAGCTTTCTTT
TRBV14	TRBJ2-7	.	.	CASSPGGGYPYEQYF	TGTGCCAGCAGCCCCGGAGGGGGATACCCCTACGAGCAGTACTTC
TRBV28	TRBJ2-3	.	TRBD2	CASSPNSGRARDTQYF	TGTGCCAGCAGTCCCAATAGCGGGAGGGCAAGAGATACGCAGTATTTT
TRBV2	TRBJ1-5	.	.	CASNPDDLARDNQPQHF	TGTGCCAGCAACCCCGACGACCTGGCGAGGGACAATCAGCCCCAGCATTTT
TRBV6-1	TRBJ1-5	.	.	CASSQQTQSNQPQHF	TGTGCCAGCAGTCAGCAGACACAAAGCAATCAGCCCCAGCATTTT
TRBV27	TRBJ2-7	.	TRBD1	CASSLTRTGGNEQYF	TGTGCCAGCAGTTTAACCCGGACAGGGGGCAACGAGCAGTACTTC
TRBV28	TRBJ2-1	few	TRBD1	CATRNRGRYNEQFF	TGTGCCACCCGGAACAGGGGGCGATACAATGAGCAGTTCTTC
TRBV10-3	TRBJ2-4	.	.	CAISEGGAKNIQYF	TGTGCCATCAGTGAGGGGGGGGCGAAAAACATTCAGTACTTC
TRBV15	TRBJ1-5	.	.	CATSTSGLGQPQHF	TGTGCCACCAGCACCTCTGGGCTAGGACAGCCCCAGCATTTT
TRBV11-3	TRBJ1-1	.	.	CASSLNRNTEAFF	TGTGCCAGCAGCTTGAACAGGAACACTGAAGCTTTCTTT
TRBV30	TRBJ2-7	.	TRBD1	CAWSAGTVQEQYF	TGTGCCTGGAGTGCCGGGACAGTGCAAGAGCAGTACTTC
TRBV5-5	TRBJ1-2	.	.	CASSPPRQAYGYTF	TGTGCCAGCAGCCCGCCCCGACAGGCCTATGGCTACACCTTC
TRBV6-6	TRBJ1-1	.	.	CASSKTDVGGAFF	TGTGCCAGCAGCAAGACGGACGTCGGGGGAGCTTTCTTT
TRBV18	TRBJ1-1	.	.	CASSPGGSTEAFF	TGTGCCAGCTCACCAGGGGGTAGCACTGAAGCTTTCTTT
TRBV20-1	TRBJ2-1	.	.	CSATLSDEQFF	TGCAGTGCAACCCTATCTGATGAGCAGTTCTTC
TRBV11-3	TRBJ2-3	.	.	CASSLTGAADTQYF	TGTGCCAGCAGCTTAACGGGAGCTGCAGATACGCAGTATTTT
TRBV5-8	TRBJ2-2	.	.	CASSPRGGLTGELFF	TGTGCCAGCAGCCCGAGGGGGGGCCTGACCGGGGAGCTGTTTTTT